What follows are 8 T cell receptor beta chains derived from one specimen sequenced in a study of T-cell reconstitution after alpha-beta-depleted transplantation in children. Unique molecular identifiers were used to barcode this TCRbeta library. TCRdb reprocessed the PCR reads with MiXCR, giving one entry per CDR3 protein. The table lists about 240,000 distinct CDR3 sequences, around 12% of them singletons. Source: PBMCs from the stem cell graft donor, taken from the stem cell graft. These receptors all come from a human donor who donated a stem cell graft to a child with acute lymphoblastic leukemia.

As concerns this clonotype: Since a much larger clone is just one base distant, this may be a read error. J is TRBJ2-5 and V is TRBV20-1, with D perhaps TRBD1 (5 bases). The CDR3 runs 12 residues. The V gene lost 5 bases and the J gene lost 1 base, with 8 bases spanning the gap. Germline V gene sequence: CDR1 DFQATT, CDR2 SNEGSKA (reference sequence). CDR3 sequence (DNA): TGCAGTGCTGTCCAGGGCCAAGAGACCCAGTACTTC. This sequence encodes CSAVQGQETQYF.

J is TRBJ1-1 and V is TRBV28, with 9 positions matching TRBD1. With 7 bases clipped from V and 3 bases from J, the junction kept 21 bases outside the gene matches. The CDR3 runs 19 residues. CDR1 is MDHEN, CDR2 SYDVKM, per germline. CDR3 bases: TGTGCCAGCACTCTAGCCAGACCGGGACAGGGAGAGTGGGACACTGAAGCTTTCTTT. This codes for CASTLARPGQGEWDTEAFF. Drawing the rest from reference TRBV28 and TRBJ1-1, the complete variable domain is DVKVTQSSRYLVKRTGEKVFLECVQDMDHENMFWYRQDPGLGLRLIYFSYDVKMKEKGDIPEGYSVSREKKERFSLILESASTNQTSMYLCASTLARPGQGEWDTEAFFGQGTRLTVV.

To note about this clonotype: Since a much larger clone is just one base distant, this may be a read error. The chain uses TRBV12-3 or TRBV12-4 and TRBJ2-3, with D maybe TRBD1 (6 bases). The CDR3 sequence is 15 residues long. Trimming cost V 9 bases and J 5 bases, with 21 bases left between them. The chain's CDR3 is CASRTDHFHRDTQYF. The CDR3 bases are TGTGCCAGTCGGACAGACCACTTTCACAGAGATACGCAGTATTTT.

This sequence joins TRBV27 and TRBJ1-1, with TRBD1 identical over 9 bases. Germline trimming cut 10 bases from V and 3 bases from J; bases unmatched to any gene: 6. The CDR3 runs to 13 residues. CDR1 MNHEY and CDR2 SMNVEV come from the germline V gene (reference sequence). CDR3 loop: CATGQGQHTEAFF. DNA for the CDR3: TGTGCCACCGGACAGGGGCAACACACTGAAGCTTTCTTT.

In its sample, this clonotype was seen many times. The DNA for the CDR3 is TGTGCCAGCAGCAAAATGAGTCGGCGGGATACGCAGTATTTT. The encoded protein is CASSKMSRRDTQYF. The chain has TRBV21-1 and TRBJ2-3. TRBV21-1 is a pseudogene locus. The CDR3 totals 14 residues.

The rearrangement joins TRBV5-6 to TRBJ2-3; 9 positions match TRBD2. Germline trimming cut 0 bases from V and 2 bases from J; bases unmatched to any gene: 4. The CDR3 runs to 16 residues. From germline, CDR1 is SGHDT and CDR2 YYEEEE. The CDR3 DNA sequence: TGTGCCAGCAGCTTGGGTCGACTAGCGGACACAGATACGCAGTATTTT. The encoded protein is CASSLGRLADTDTQYF.

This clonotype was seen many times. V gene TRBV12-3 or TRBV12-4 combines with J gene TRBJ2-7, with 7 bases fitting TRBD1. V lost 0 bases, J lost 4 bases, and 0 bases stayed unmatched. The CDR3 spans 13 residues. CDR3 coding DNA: TGTGCCAGCAGTTTAGCGACAGGGTACGAGCAGTACTTC. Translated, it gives CASSLATGYEQYF.

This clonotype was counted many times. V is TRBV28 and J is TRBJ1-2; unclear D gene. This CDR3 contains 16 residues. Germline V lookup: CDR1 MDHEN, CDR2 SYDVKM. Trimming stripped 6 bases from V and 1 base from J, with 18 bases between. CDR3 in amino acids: CASSSLGPVFNYGYTF. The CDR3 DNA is TGTGCCAGCAGCTCTTTGGGCCCAGTGTTTAACTATGGCTACACCTTC.